Listed below are T cell receptor beta chains from one sample, sequenced in a study of control samples from healthy donors and cancer patients. Profiled with immunoSEQ multiplex PCR; TCRdb holds only in-frame clones, not every one. The table shows 90,000 to 150,000 clones, with around 88% occurring only once. The sample taken for sequencing was blood. The receptor source for this set is a man aged 35-49 years in good health. Each CDR3 is given with its conserved first and last residue. D genes are given only for firm matches. Only some rows state a clone size, as once, few, many or a class for expanded clones.

abundance: .
d_gene: .
j_gene: TRBJ2-3
v_gene: TRBV29-1
CDR3aa: CSVVRDSTDTQYF
CDR3nt: TGCAGCGTTGTCAGAGATAGCACAGATACGCAGTATTTT

abundance: .
d_gene: .
j_gene: TRBJ2-7
v_gene: TRBV7-2
CDR3aa: CASTNTYEQYF
CDR3nt: TGTGCCAGCACAAATACCTACGAGCAGTACTTC

abundance: .
d_gene: .
j_gene: TRBJ2-1
v_gene: TRBV7-2
CDR3aa: CASSLPDGSGAFGEQFF
CDR3nt: TGTGCCAGCAGCCTCCCGGATGGTAGCGGAGCTTTTGGTGAGCAGTTCTTC

abundance: .
d_gene: .
j_gene: TRBJ1-1
v_gene: TRBV9
CDR3aa: CASTPLENTEAFF
CDR3nt: TGTGCCAGCACCCCCCTTGAAAACACTGAAGCTTTCTTT

abundance: .
d_gene: .
j_gene: TRBJ1-5
v_gene: TRBV4-1
CDR3aa: CASSQWDLSNQPQHF
CDR3nt: TGCGCCAGCAGCCAATGGGACCTCAGCAATCAGCCCCAGCATTTT

abundance: .
d_gene: TRBD1
j_gene: TRBJ2-6
v_gene: TRBV19
CDR3aa: CASRTGAGANVLTF
CDR3nt: TGTGCCAGTAGGACAGGGGCTGGGGCCAACGTCCTGACTTTC

abundance: .
d_gene: .
j_gene: TRBJ2-7
v_gene: TRBV9
CDR3aa: CASNSYEQYF
CDR3nt: TGTGCCTCTAACTCCTACGAGCAGTACTTC

abundance: .
d_gene: .
j_gene: TRBJ1-2
v_gene: TRBV5-5
CDR3aa: CASSLDRRVNYGYTF
CDR3nt: TGTGCCAGCAGCTTGGATCGGAGGGTCAACTATGGCTACACCTTC

abundance: .
d_gene: TRBD2
j_gene: TRBJ2-7
v_gene: TRBV18
CDR3aa: CASSPPGTSSSYEQYF
CDR3nt: TGTGCCAGCTCACCTCCCGGGACTAGCTCCTCCTACGAGCAGTACTTC

abundance: .
d_gene: .
j_gene: TRBJ2-5
v_gene: TRBV7-3
CDR3aa: CASSSSHQETQYF
CDR3nt: TGTGCCAGCAGCTCCAGCCATCAAGAGACCCAGTACTTC

abundance: .
d_gene: TRBD1
j_gene: TRBJ1-1
v_gene: TRBV3-1/TRBV3-2
CDR3aa: CASSQAWQGDTEAFF
CDR3nt: TGTGCCAGCAGCCAAGCTTGGCAGGGGGACACTGAAGCTTTCTTT

abundance: .
d_gene: .
j_gene: TRBJ1-1
v_gene: TRBV24-1
CDR3aa: CATQRHPNTEAFF
CDR3nt: TGTGCCACCCAAAGACATCCGAACACTGAAGCCTTCTTT

abundance: .
d_gene: TRBD1
j_gene: TRBJ2-1
v_gene: TRBV2
CDR3aa: CASSGQGRSYNEQFF
CDR3nt: TGTGCCAGCAGTGGACAGGGGCGCTCCTACAATGAGCAGTTCTTC

abundance: .
d_gene: .
j_gene: TRBJ1-1
v_gene: TRBV29-1
CDR3aa: CSVEGGNTEAFF
CDR3nt: TGCAGCGTTGAAGGGGGGAACACTGAAGCTTTCTTT

abundance: few
d_gene: .
j_gene: TRBJ1-2
v_gene: TRBV5-8
CDR3aa: CASSAGSAGYTF
CDR3nt: TGTGCCAGCAGCGCCGGGTCGGCAGGCTACACCTTC

abundance: .
d_gene: .
j_gene: TRBJ2-7
v_gene: TRBV4-1
CDR3aa: CASSQVAGSYEQYF
CDR3nt: TGCGCCAGCAGCCAAGTGGCGGGCTCCTACGAGCAGTACTTC

abundance: .
d_gene: .
j_gene: TRBJ2-2
v_gene: TRBV6-5
CDR3aa: CASSYPGGTGELFF
CDR3nt: TGTGCCAGCAGTTACCCCGGAGGGACCGGGGAGCTGTTTTTT

abundance: .
d_gene: TRBD1
j_gene: TRBJ1-4
v_gene: TRBV7-2
CDR3aa: CASSPTGVGEKLFF
CDR3nt: TGTGCCAGCAGCCCTACAGGGGTGGGTGAAAAACTGTTTTTT

abundance: .
d_gene: .
j_gene: TRBJ2-1
v_gene: TRBV9
CDR3aa: CASSDGYNEQFF
CDR3nt: TGTGCCAGCAGCGATGGGTACAATGAGCAGTTCTTC

abundance: .
d_gene: .
j_gene: TRBJ1-4
v_gene: TRBV30
CDR3aa: CACSRGGNEKLFF
CDR3nt: TGTGCCTGTTCCCGGGGGGGGAATGAAAAACTGTTTTTT

abundance: .
d_gene: TRBD1
j_gene: TRBJ1-2
v_gene: TRBV7-3
CDR3aa: CASSPSGQGNWGYTF
CDR3nt: TGTGCCAGCAGCCCATCGGGACAGGGGAACTGGGGCTACACCTTC

abundance: .
d_gene: .
j_gene: TRBJ1-5
v_gene: TRBV4-1
CDR3aa: CASSQERAHSNQPQHF
CDR3nt: TGCGCCAGCAGCCAAGAAAGGGCCCATAGCAATCAGCCCCAGCATTTT

abundance: .
d_gene: TRBD1
j_gene: TRBJ1-3
v_gene: TRBV2
CDR3aa: CADRQGTGNTIYF
CDR3nt: TGTGCCGACCGACAGGGAACAGGAAACACCATATATTTT

abundance: .
d_gene: .
j_gene: TRBJ2-7
v_gene: TRBV6-4
CDR3aa: CASGAWGPKEDEQYF
CDR3nt: TGTGCCAGCGGAGCCTGGGGACCTAAGGAGGACGAGCAGTACTTC

abundance: .
d_gene: TRBD1
j_gene: TRBJ2-1
v_gene: TRBV11-2
CDR3aa: CASSPDRVEQFF
CDR3nt: TGTGCCAGCAGCCCAGACAGGGTTGAGCAGTTCTTC

abundance: .
d_gene: .
j_gene: TRBJ1-6
v_gene: TRBV5-1
CDR3aa: CASSLARGDSPLHF
CDR3nt: TGCGCCAGCAGCTTGGCCAGGGGAGACTCACCCCTCCACTTT

abundance: .
d_gene: .
j_gene: TRBJ1-2
v_gene: TRBV10-3
CDR3aa: CAISEFYVGYTF
CDR3nt: TGTGCCATCAGTGAGTTTTACGTTGGCTACACCTTC

abundance: once
d_gene: TRBD1
j_gene: TRBJ1-4
v_gene: TRBV7-6
CDR3aa: CASSDNRGRREKLFF
CDR3nt: TGTGCCAGCAGCGACAACAGGGGGCGAAGAGAAAAACTGTTTTTT

abundance: .
d_gene: .
j_gene: TRBJ1-1
v_gene: TRBV2
CDR3aa: CASSGGDVTESDTEAFF
CDR3nt: TGTGCCAGCAGTGGCGGGGACGTAACCGAATCGGACACTGAAGCTTTCTTT

abundance: .
d_gene: .
j_gene: TRBJ2-3
v_gene: TRBV25-1
CDR3aa: CASSLRDGSTDTQYF
CDR3nt: TGTGCCAGCTCCCTCCGGGACGGAAGCACAGATACGCAGTATTTT

abundance: .
d_gene: .
j_gene: TRBJ1-3
v_gene: TRBV6-5
CDR3aa: CASSYSTGRGNTIYF
CDR3nt: TGTGCCAGCAGTTACTCTACAGGGAGGGGAAACACCATATATTTT

abundance: .
d_gene: TRBD1
j_gene: TRBJ1-2
v_gene: TRBV6-2/TRBV6-3
CDR3aa: CASSYSTGERGYTF
CDR3nt: TGTGCCAGCAGTTACTCGACAGGGGAACGGGGCTACACCTTC

abundance: .
d_gene: .
j_gene: TRBJ1-5
v_gene: TRBV7-8
CDR3aa: CASSLVGTNQPQHF
CDR3nt: TGTGCCAGCAGCTTAGTAGGGACTAATCAGCCCCAGCATTTT

abundance: .
d_gene: TRBD2
j_gene: TRBJ2-1
v_gene: TRBV27
CDR3aa: CASSLFLGRGISNEQFF
CDR3nt: TGTGCCAGCAGTCTATTCCTAGGGCGGGGGATAAGCAATGAGCAGTTCTTC

abundance: .
d_gene: .
j_gene: TRBJ1-1
v_gene: TRBV6-5
CDR3aa: CASSLSGTEAFF
CDR3nt: TGTGCCAGCAGTTTGTCGGGGACTGAAGCTTTCTTT